The 21 T cell receptor beta chains below come from one sample, sequenced in a study of blood T cell repertoires in COVID-19. The assay was immunoSEQ multiplex PCR, and TCRdb's table has in-frame clones only and misses some. The data contain 210,000 or so clones, almost 85% of them seen just once; the ten biggest clones take up 5.1%. The sample taken for sequencing was peripheral blood. The receptors here all came from a middle-aged man with COVID-19, enrolled during active disease.

This clone was counted a single time. This rearrangement joins TRBV2 to TRBJ2-7; TRBD2 matches at 9 bases. V was clipped by 6 bases and J by 6 bases; unmatched bases: 18. CDR3 length equals 17 residues. CDR1 and CDR2 (germline): SNHLY, FYNNEI. The CDR3 spells CASRKDRGGGGASEQYF. The CDR3 DNA reads TGTGCCAGCAGGAAAGACCGGGGAGGCGGGGGGGCCTCCGAGCAGTACTTC.

The J gene is TRBJ1-6, the V gene TRBV11-2; TRBD1 is a possible D gene (5 bases). The germline CDR1 and CDR2 sequences are SGHAT and FQNNGV. The CDR3 extends over 13 amino acids. V was shortened by 8 bases and J by 2 bases, with 7 bases between the two germline ends. The CDR3 region is CASGTAYNSPLHF. The DNA of the CDR3 is TGTGCCAGCGGGACTGCCTATAATTCACCCCTCCACTTT.

The chain couples TRBV12-3 or TRBV12-4 to TRBJ1-1; D is undetermined. Trimming took off 8 bases at V and 11 bases at J, with 18 bases between the two ends. CDR3 length: 12 amino acids. CDR3: CASASYPSGAFF. The CDR3 DNA follows: TGTGCCAGCGCAAGCTATCCTTCGGGGGCTTTCTTT.

The chain recombines TRBV3-1 (or the pseudogene TRBV3-2) with TRBJ2-3, with D uncertain. Germline V gene lookup returns CDR1 LGHDT and CDR2 YNNKEL (reference sequence). Trimming pared 2 bases from V and 7 bases from J, leaving 7 bases between. There are 12 residues in the CDR3. CDR3 sequence reads: CASSQSGNTQYF. The CDR3 nucleotides are TGTGCCAGCAGCCAATCCGGTAATACGCAGTATTTT.

This chain links TRBV19 with TRBJ2-1, with D maybe TRBD1 (5 bases). V lost 5 bases to trimming and J lost 0 bases, with 11 bases between them. CDR1 and CDR2 from the germline V gene are LNHDA and SQIVND (reference sequence). This CDR3 has 15 amino acids. The CDR3 DNA is TGTGCCAGTAGTGCCTGGGGCAGCTCCTACAATGAGCAGTTCTTC. It specifies CASSAWGSSYNEQFF. The full variable domain, completed using reference TRBV19 and TRBJ2-1, is DGGITQSPKYLFRKEGQNVTLSCEQNLNHDAMYWYRQDPGQGLRLIYYSQIVNDFQKGDIAEGYSVSREKKESFPLTVTSAQKNPTAFYLCASSAWGSSYNEQFFGPGTRLTVL.

In its sample, this clone was seen a few times. The chain couples TRBV2 to TRBJ2-1; 8 bases line up with TRBD1. CDR3 length: 15 residues. V shed 4 bases, J shed 4 bases, and the junction held 6 bases outside the gene matches. Germline assignment: CDR1 SNHLY and CDR2 FYNNEI. The CDR3 DNA follows: TGTGCCAGCAGTGGACAGGGGATAGAGTACAATGAGCAGTTCTTC. Translating it yields CASSGQGIEYNEQFF.

The rearrangement joins TRBV18 to TRBJ2-3, with a possible D match to TRBD1 (5 bases). Germline CDR1 KGHSH, CDR2 LQKENI. The V gene lost 3 bases and the J gene lost 2 bases, with 12 bases spanning the gap. The CDR3 totals 15 residues. In nucleotides, the CDR3 is TGTGCCAGCTCACCGCGACAGAGTTACACAGATACGCAGTATTTT. Its protein is CASSPRQSYTDTQYF.

This clone came up once. The V call is TRBV5-1, the J call TRBJ1-1, with D possibly being TRBD1 (6 bases). Germline V CDR1 and CDR2: SGHRS, YFSETQ. The CDR3 has 14 residues. With 2 bases removed from V and 1 base from J, the gap between germline ends came to 9 bases. CDR3 protein: CASSFTTGNTEAFF. The CDR3, as DNA: TGCGCCAGCAGCTTCACGACAGGGAACACTGAAGCTTTCTTT.

The chain combines TRBV11-2 with TRBJ2-5, with D possibly matching TRBD1 (5 bases). CDR3 length equals 15 residues. CDR1 is SGHAT, CDR2 FQNNGV, per germline. Trimming stripped 0 bases from V and 5 bases from J, with 13 bases between. The CDR3 loop reads CASSLEGLGAETQYF. CDR3 sequence (DNA): TGTGCCAGCAGCTTAGAGGGGCTAGGGGCCGAGACCCAGTACTTC.

The chain uses TRBV2 and TRBJ1-5, with a weak D call TRBD1 (5 bases). V was shortened by 7 bases and J by 0 bases, with 13 bases between the two germline ends. Germline CDR1 and CDR2: SNHLY and FYNNEI. The CDR3 is 15 residues long. The CDR3 sequence is CASKTTEHSNQPQHF. CDR3 nucleotides: TGTGCCAGCAAGACGACAGAACATAGCAATCAGCCCCAGCATTTT. Looking up the rest from reference TRBV2 and TRBJ1-5 gives the full variable domain: EPEVTQTPSHQVTQMGQEVILRCVPISNHLYFYWYRQILGQKVEFLVSFYNNEISEKSEIFDDQFSVERPDGSNFTLKIRSTKLEDSAMYFCASKTTEHSNQPQHFGDGTRLSIL.

The genes are TRBV10-3 and TRBJ1-1, with D perhaps matching TRBD1 (6 bases). The germline CDR1 and CDR2 sequences are ENHRY and SYGVKD. The CDR3 contains 12 residues. The V end was cut by 10 bases, the J end by 4 bases, with 13 bases between. DNA for the CDR3: TGTGCCACCGGGAGGGGGGGCACTGAAGCTTTCTTT. This translates into CATGRGGTEAFF.

J is TRBJ1-6 and V is TRBV6-2 or TRBV6-3; D unresolved. V was pared by 4 bases and J by 7 bases, with 8 bases between. Germline V lookup: CDR1 MNHEY, CDR2 SVGEGT. This CDR3 spans 13 amino acids. The CDR3 coding sequence is TGTGCCAGCAGTTTGGAGCTAAATTCACCCCTCCACTTT. It specifies CASSLELNSPLHF.

The chain uses TRBV3-1 (or the pseudogene TRBV3-2) and TRBJ1-6, with D maybe TRBD1 (5 bases). Germline CDR1 and CDR2: LGHDT and YNNKEL (reference sequence). Trimming left V 6 bases short and J 7 bases short, with 16 bases between. The CDR3 contains 15 residues. DNA for the CDR3: TGTGCCAGCAGGCAAACAACCGGGGGGAATTCACCCCTCCACTTT. It translates to CASRQTTGGNSPLHF.

The chain uses TRBV24-1 and TRBJ2-3; the match to TRBD1 covers 12 bases. V shed 0 bases and J 3 bases; nucleotides not matched to a gene: 6. This CDR3 has 18 residues. Per germline, CDR1 KGHDR and CDR2 SFDVKD. CDR3 loop: CATSDLGDRGRGTDTQYF. The CDR3 DNA reads as TGTGCCACCAGTGATTTGGGGGACAGGGGGCGAGGGACAGATACGCAGTATTTT.

V gene TRBV29-1 combines with J gene TRBJ2-7; 7 nucleotides agree with TRBD1. The junction had 9 bases not matched to a gene; V was cut back by 6 bases and J by 7 bases. Germline loops: CDR1 SQVTM, CDR2 ANQGSEA. This CDR3 contains 12 residues. This chain's CDR3 is CSVTRGRGEQYF. The CDR3 nucleotides are TGCAGCGTGACTCGGGGCAGGGGGGAGCAGTACTTC.

The chain has TRBV12-3 or TRBV12-4 and TRBJ1-5; no definite D call. Trimming took off 2 bases at V and 3 bases at J, with 5 bases between the two ends. The CDR3 is made up of 13 amino acids. The CDR3 reads CASSLIVNQPQHF. CDR3 nucleotides: TGTGCCAGCAGTTTAATCGTCAATCAGCCCCAGCATTTT.

Only a few counts were recorded for this clone. The gene calls are TRBV12-2 and TRBJ2-1; the table's D call, TRBD2, has no DNA check behind it. TRBV12-2 corresponds to a pseudogene. CDR3 length equals 15 residues. CDR3 sequence: CASRSDCSSYNEQFF. CDR3 DNA sequence: TGTGCAAGTCGCTCCGACTGTAGCTCCTACAATGAGCAGTTCTTC.

This chain joins TRBV7-9 and TRBJ2-2; D is possibly TRBD2 (5 bases). The CDR3 loop spans 14 amino acids. Trimming removed 2 bases at V and 5 bases at J, with 9 bases between. CDR1 is SEHNR and CDR2 is FQNEAQ in the germline V gene (reference sequence). The CDR3 DNA reads as TGTGCCAGCAGCTTAACTAGAGGGACCGGGGAGCTGTTTTTT. Its protein product is CASSLTRGTGELFF.

DNA for the CDR3: TGCGCCAGCAGCTTGGGACAGCAGAGCAATCAGCCCCAGCATTTT. Translation gives CASSLGQQSNQPQHF. J is TRBJ1-5 and V is TRBV4-1; the match to TRBD1 covers 7 bases. The junction had 5 bases not matched to a gene; V was cut back by 5 bases and J by 1 base. This CDR3 is 15 amino acids long. Germline V lookup: CDR1 MGHRA, CDR2 YSYEKL.

The V and J genes are TRBV21-1 and TRBJ1-5. TRBV21-1 is a documented pseudogene. The CDR3 extends over 17 amino acids. DNA of the CDR3: TGTGCCAGCTCAAAGGGGGGGACCTCGTATAGCAATCAGCCCCAGCATTTT. Its translation is CASSKGGTSYSNQPQHF.

The chain has TRBV15 and TRBJ1-4; maybe TRBD1 (5 bases). CDR1 and CDR2 from the germline V gene are LNHNV and YYDKDF (reference sequence). The CDR3 is 15 residues long. Trimming took off 0 bases at V and 4 bases at J, with 9 bases between the two ends. CDR3 DNA sequence: TGTGCCACCAGCAGAGATCGGCAGGGTAATGAAAAACTGTTTTTT. Residues: CATSRDRQGNEKLFF.